A selection of T cell receptor beta chains follows, all from one sample in a study of blood T cell repertoires in COVID-19. Assay: immunoSEQ multiplex PCR; the TCRdb copy retains only in-frame clones and omits some. The sample gives approximately 150,000 clones, 65% to 80% of which show up once; around 1.8% is in the top ten. Sequenced sample: peripheral blood. The receptors shown here come from a woman in her fifties or sixties with acute or convalescent COVID-19. Both conserved end residues are part of each CDR3.

V	J	CDR3
TRBV2	TRBJ1-5	CASRAGTGGWGPQHF
TRBV5-4	TRBJ1-2	CASSLPVRDYGYTF
TRBV30	TRBJ2-7	CAWSPVGGGGRGVEQYF
TRBV5-1	TRBJ2-7	CASSLVGLAGSEQYF
TRBV28	TRBJ1-1	CASSLTVRNTEAFF
TRBV2	TRBJ2-7	CASSDQGPSLEQYF
TRBV7-2	TRBJ1-5	CASSKIGIGQPQHF
TRBV19	TRBJ1-5	CASSTSRGSNQPQHF
TRBV14	TRBJ2-3	CASSQDSGLGTDTQYF
TRBV6-4	TRBJ2-2	CASSDPWQDGELFF
TRBV19	TRBJ2-7	CASSTSVPGRAAAYEQYF
TRBV2	TRBJ2-1	CASSADRERNNEQFF
TRBV18	TRBJ2-7	CASSPDRSSYEQYF
TRBV7-9	TRBJ2-2	CASSPPGLAGGNTGELFF
TRBV5-1	TRBJ1-2	CASSLANPSGTGGGYTF
TRBV28	TRBJ1-1	CASSFLGGMNTEAFF
TRBV7-8	TRBJ2-7	CASSFLPGLAGSYEQYF
TRBV29-1	TRBJ1-1	CSATESPEAFF
TRBV5-1	TRBJ2-7	CASSIGTGYEQYF
TRBV29-1	TRBJ1-6	CSVKGERDSPLHF
TRBV19	TRBJ2-7	CASTPGGLAVHEQYF
TRBV10-3	TRBJ2-7	CATARTVSYEQYF
TRBV5-6	TRBJ2-7	CASSLGQLYEQYF
TRBV7-9	TRBJ1-4	CASSRGQGINEKLFF
TRBV4-1	TRBJ1-1	CASSRGQEATEAFF
TRBV3-1/TRBV3-2	TRBJ2-7	CASSQSGGRQYF
TRBV10-3	TRBJ2-1	CAISGLAGVNYNEQFF
TRBV11-2	TRBJ1-1	CASSLDYNEAFF
TRBV27	TRBJ2-7	CASSYGDRGPFSYEQYF
TRBV18	TRBJ2-7	CASSPVYGQGYEQYF
TRBV7-9	TRBJ2-3	CASSSDRSKADTQYF
TRBV6-1	TRBJ1-2	CASSEATWAFNYGYTF
TRBV10-2	TRBJ1-1	CASSDRGNTEAFF
TRBV7-8	TRBJ2-7	CASSLALATYEQYF
TRBV5-1	TRBJ2-1	CASRYPVRTSGSNEQFF